Sequencing of this TCR beta chain was carried out in a study of shared clonotypes between healthy human individuals. Here immunoSEQ multiplex PCR was the method, and the copy in TCRdb shows in-frame clones only, minus some. The sample holds about 2.2 million clones, 80% to 95% seen once. A note on this clone: Its antigen is unknown.

The naive CD8 fraction comprised CD45RO-negative cells positively selected for CCR7 and excluded terminally differentiated effector memory CD45RA+ cells. Notes on the study in general: With few donors, the genetic and exposure-history diversity represented was limited. Naive subsets generally had larger estimated richness than memory subsets.

Germline V gives CDR1 SGHAT, CDR2 FQNNGV. Trimming removed 5 bases at V and 0 bases at J, with 8 bases between. The CDR3 covers 14 residues. The sequence came from a man between 18 and 29 years old in good health. Some clones in this sample may be carry-over from other donors' samples. The V and J genes are TRBV11-2 and TRBJ2-4; D not certain. The material sequenced was naive CD8+ T cells from PBMCs. As DNA, the CDR3 is TGTGCCAGCAGCACAGCCACAGCCAAAAACATTCAGTACTTC. Translating gives CASSTATAKNIQYF.